This T cell receptor beta chain was sequenced for a study of blood T cell repertoires in COVID-19. Overall study context: Specimens from acute and convalescent COVID-19 originated in the United States, Italy and Spain.

Study processing details: Cell counts per sample came from amplifying reference gene primers. Clones were sequenced by immunoSEQ multiplex PCR, and TCRdb holds only the in-frame ones, with some missing. V and J calls and clone size follow that table, whereas D and trimming were derived from the DNA. Of roughly 400,000 clones detected, 88% appear once; the ten largest clones hold approximately 2%. From germline, CDR1 is SGHRS and CDR2 YFSETQ. The length of the CDR3 is 14 residues. The V end lost 0 bases, the J end lost 4 bases, and 11 bases lay between the germline ends. The clonotype comes from a woman in her forties with acute COVID-19. This chain connects TRBV5-1 to TRBJ2-7; the D gene is possibly TRBD1 (5 bases). The specimen was PBMCs or T cells enriched from blood (not recorded which). The DNA of the CDR3 is TGCGCCAGCAGCTTGGAGGGGTATTCGTACGAGCAGTACTTC. Protein sequence: CASSLEGYSYEQYF.